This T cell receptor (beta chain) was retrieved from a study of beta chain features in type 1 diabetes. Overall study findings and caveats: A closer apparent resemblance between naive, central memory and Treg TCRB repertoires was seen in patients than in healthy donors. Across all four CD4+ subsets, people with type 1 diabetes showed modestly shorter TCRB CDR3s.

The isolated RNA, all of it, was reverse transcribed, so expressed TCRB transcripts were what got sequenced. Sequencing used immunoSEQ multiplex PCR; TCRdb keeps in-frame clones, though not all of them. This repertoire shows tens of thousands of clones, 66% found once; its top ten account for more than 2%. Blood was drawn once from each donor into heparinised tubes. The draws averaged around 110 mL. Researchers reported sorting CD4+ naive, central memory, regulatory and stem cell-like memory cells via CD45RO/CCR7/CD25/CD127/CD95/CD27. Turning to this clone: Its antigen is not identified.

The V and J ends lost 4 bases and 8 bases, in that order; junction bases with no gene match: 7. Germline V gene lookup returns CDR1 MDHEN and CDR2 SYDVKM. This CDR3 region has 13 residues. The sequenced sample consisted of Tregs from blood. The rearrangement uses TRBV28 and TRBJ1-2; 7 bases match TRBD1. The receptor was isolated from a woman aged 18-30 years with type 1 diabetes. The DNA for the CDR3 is TGTGCCAGCAGTTCTTCTACAGGGGCGGGCTACACCTTC. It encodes CASSSSTGAGYTF.